The 2 T cell receptor beta chains presented below share a single source sample, sequenced in a study of blood T cell repertoires in COVID-19. This table comes from immunoSEQ multiplex PCR, and its TCRdb copy is limited to in-frame clones, with some not included. The sample has more than 70,000 clones; approximately 78% are singletons. Source material: peripheral blood. Every receptor here comes from a woman of 80 years or more with active or convalescent COVID-19.

The gene calls are TRBV3-1 (or the pseudogene TRBV3-2) and TRBJ1-1; D is unresolved. From germline, CDR1 is LGHDT and CDR2 YNNKEL (reference sequence). Deletions cut 2 bases from V and 7 bases from J, with 8 bases between. CDR3 size: 12 residues. The CDR3 DNA sequence: TGTGCCAGCAGCCAATATTCCGGTGAAGCTTTCTTT. It is translated as CASSQYSGEAFF.

This sequence joins TRBV3-1 (or the pseudogene TRBV3-2) and TRBJ2-2; TRBD2 might be the D (5 bases). Germline V gene data show CDR1 as LGHDT and CDR2 as YNNKEL (reference sequence). CDR3 length: 18 residues. The V gene lost 0 bases and the J gene lost 6 bases, with 20 bases spanning the gap. In nucleotides, the CDR3 is TGTGCCAGCAGCCAAGATTTGCAGGCGGGCCTTCGGCCCGGGGAGCTGTTTTTT. Protein: CASSQDLQAGLRPGELFF.